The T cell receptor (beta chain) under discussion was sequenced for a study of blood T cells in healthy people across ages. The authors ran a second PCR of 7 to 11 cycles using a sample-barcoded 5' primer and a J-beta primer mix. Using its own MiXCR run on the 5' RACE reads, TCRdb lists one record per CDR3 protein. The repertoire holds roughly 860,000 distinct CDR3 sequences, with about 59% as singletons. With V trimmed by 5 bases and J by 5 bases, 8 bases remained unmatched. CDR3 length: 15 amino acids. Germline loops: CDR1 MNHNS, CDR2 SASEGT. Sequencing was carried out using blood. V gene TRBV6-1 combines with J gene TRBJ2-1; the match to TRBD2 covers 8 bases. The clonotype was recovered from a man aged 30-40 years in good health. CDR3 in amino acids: CASSHTPGLDNEQFF. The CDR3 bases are TGTGCCAGCAGTCATACCCCGGGACTAGACAATGAGCAGTTCTTC.